What follows is one TCR beta chain and its context. The source of the sample is a study of technical replicates of blood from a handful of donors. Using immunoSEQ multiplex PCR, the repertoire was profiled, and TCRdb retains in-frame clones only, with some absent. The sample yields approximately 87,000 clones, 91% seen once. This receptor was taken from a human donor in good health. Some clones in this sample may be carry-over from other donors' samples. The sample consisted of T cells isolated from PBMCs.

For the CDR3, the DNA is TGTGCCAGCAGCCCTGGACTGAATAATAATTCACCCCTCCACTTT. Its translation: CASSPGLNNNSPLHF. The chain carries TRBV5-6 and TRBJ1-6; no clear D. This CDR3 is 15 amino acids long. V was pared by 4 bases and J by 5 bases, with 13 bases between. CDR1 SGHDT and CDR2 YYEEEE come from the germline V gene.